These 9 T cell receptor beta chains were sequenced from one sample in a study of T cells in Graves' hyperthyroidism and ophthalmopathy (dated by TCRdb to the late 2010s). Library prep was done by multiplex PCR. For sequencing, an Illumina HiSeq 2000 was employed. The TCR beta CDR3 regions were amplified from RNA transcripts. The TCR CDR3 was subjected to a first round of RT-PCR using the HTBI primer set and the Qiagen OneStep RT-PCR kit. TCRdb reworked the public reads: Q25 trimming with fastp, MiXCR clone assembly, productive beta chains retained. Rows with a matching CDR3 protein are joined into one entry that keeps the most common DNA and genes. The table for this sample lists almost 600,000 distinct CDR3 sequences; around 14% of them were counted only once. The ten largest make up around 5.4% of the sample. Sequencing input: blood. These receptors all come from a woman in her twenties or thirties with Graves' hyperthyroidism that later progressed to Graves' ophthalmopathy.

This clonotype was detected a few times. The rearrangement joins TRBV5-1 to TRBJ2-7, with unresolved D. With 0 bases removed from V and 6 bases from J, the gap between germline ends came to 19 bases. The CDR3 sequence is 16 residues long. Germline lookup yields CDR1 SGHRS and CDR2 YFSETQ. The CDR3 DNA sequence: TGCGCCAGCAGCTTGGTCGAAGGAGCCCCAGGCCTCGAGCAGTACTTC. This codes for CASSLVEGAPGLEQYF.

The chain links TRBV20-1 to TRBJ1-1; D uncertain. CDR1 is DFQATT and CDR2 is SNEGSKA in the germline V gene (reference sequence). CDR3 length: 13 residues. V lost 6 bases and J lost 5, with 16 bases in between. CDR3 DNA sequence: TGCAGTGCGCTTGACACCCTAGGGACTGAAGCTTTCTTT. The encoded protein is CSALDTLGTEAFF.

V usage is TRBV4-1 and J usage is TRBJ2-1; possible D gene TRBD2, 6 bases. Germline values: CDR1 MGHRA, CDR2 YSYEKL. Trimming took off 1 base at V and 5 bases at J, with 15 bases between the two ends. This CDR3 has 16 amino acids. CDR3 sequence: CASSQVGLTYDNEQFF. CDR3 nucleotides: TGCGCCAGCAGCCAAGTAGGACTAACTTACGACAATGAGCAGTTCTTC.

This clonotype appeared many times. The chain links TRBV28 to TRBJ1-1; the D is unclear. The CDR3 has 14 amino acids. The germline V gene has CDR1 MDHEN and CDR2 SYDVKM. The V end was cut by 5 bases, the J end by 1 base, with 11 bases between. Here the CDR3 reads CASSTRWRNTEAFF. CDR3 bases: TGTGCCAGCAGTACCAGATGGCGGAACACTGAAGCTTTCTTT.

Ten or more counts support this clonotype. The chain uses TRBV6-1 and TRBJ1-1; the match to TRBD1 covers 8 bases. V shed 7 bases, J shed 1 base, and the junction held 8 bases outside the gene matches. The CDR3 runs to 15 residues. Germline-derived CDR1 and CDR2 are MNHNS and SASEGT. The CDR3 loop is CASIPHGQGNTEAFF. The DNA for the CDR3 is TGTGCCAGCATTCCCCACGGACAGGGGAACACTGAAGCTTTCTTT.

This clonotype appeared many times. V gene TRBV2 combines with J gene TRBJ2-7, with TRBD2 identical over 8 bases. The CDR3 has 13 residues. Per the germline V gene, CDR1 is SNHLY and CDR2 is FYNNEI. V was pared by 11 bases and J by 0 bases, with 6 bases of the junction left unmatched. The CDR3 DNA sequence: TGTGCCTGGAGACTAGCGAACTCCTACGAGCAGTACTTC. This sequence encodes CAWRLANSYEQYF. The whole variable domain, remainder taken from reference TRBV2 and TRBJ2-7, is EPEVTQTPSHQVTQMGQEVILRCVPISNHLYFYWYRQILGQKVEFLVSFYNNEISEKSEIFDDQFSVERPDGSNFTLKIRSTKLEDSAMYFCAWRLANSYEQYFGPGTRLTVT.

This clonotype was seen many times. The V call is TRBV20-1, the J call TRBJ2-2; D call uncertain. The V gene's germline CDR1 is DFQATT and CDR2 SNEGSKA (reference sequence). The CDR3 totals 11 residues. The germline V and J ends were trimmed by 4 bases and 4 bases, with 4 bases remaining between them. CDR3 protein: CSATFTGELFF. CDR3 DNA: TGCAGTGCTACCTTCACCGGGGAGCTGTTTTTT.

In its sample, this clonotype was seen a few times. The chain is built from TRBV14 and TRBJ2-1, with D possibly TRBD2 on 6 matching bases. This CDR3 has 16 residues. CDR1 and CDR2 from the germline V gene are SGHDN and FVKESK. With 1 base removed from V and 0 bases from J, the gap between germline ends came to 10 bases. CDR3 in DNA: TGTGCCAGCAGCCAAGTGGGTAGCGGCTCCTACAATGAGCAGTTCTTC. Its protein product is CASSQVGSGSYNEQFF.

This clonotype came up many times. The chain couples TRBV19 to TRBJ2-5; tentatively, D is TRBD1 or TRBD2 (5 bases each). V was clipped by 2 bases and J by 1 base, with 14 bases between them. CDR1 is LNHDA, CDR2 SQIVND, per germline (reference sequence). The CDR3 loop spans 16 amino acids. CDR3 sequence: CASSIRGDSFQETQYF. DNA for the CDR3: TGTGCCAGTAGTATAAGGGGAGACAGCTTCCAAGAGACCCAGTACTTC. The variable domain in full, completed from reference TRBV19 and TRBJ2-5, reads DGGITQSPKYLFRKEGQNVTLSCEQNLNHDAMYWYRQDPGQGLRLIYYSQIVNDFQKGDIAEGYSVSREKKESFPLTVTSAQKNPTAFYLCASSIRGDSFQETQYFGPGTRLLVL.